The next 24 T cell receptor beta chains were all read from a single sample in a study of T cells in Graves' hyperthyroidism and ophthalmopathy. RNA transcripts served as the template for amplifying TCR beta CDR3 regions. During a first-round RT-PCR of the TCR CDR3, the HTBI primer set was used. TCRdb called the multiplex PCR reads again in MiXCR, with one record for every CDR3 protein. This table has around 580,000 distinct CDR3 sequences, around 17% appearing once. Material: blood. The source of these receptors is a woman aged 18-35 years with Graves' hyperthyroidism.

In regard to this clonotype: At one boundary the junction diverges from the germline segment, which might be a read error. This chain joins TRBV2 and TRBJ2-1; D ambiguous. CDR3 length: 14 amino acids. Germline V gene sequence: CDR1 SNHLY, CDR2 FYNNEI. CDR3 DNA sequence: TGTGCCAGCGGTGAAGAAGACGTCTACAATGAGCAGTTCTTC. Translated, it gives CASGEEDVYNEQFF.

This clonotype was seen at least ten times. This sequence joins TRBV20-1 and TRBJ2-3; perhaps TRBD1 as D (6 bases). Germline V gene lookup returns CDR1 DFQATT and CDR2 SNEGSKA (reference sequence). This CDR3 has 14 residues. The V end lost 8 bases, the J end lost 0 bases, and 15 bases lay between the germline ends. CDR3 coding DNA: TGCAGTCCCCTGTTGGGGGCTAGCACAGATACGCAGTATTTT. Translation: CSPLLGASTDTQYF.

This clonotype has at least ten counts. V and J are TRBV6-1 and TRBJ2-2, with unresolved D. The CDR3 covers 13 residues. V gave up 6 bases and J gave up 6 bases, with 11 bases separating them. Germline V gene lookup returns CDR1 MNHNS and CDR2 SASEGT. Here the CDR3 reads CASSPTVSGELFF. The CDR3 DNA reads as TGTGCCAGCAGCCCGACGGTTTCCGGGGAGCTGTTTTTT.

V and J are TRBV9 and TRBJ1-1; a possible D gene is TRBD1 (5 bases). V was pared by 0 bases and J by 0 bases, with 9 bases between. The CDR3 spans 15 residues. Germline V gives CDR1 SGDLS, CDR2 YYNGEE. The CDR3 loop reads CASSVGGAMNTEAFF. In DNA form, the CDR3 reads TGTGCCAGCAGCGTAGGAGGGGCCATGAACACTGAAGCTTTCTTT.

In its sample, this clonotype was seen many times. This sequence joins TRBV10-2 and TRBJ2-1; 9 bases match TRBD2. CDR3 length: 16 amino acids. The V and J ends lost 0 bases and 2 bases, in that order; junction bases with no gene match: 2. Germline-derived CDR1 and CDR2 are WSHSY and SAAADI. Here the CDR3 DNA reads TGCGCCAGCAGTGAGTCGGGCGGGGGGGCCTACAATGAGCAGTTCTTC. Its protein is CASSESGGGAYNEQFF.

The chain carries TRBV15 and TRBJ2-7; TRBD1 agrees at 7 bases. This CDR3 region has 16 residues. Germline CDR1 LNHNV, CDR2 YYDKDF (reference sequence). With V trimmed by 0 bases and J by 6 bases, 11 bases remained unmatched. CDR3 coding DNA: TGTGCCACCAGCAGAGAGAAAAGGGGGCGGGTGCGCGAGCAGTACTTC. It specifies CATSREKRGRVREQYF.

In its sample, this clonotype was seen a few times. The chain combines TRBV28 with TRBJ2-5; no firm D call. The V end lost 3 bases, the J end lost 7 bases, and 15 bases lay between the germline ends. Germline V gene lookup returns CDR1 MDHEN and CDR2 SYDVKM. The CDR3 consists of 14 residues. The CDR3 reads CASSLDHLAGTQYF. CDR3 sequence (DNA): TGTGCCAGCAGTTTGGACCACCTGGCTGGGACCCAGTACTTC.

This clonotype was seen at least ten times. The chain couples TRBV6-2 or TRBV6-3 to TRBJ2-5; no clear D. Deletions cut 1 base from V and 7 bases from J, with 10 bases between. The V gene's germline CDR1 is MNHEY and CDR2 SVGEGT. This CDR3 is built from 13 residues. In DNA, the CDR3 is TGTGCCAGCAGTTACTTTCGCTACGGGACCCAGTACTTC. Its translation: CASSYFRYGTQYF.

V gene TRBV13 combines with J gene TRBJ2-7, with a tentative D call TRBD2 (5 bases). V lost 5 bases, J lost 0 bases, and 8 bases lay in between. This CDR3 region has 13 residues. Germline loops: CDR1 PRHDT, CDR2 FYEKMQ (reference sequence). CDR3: CASSQAASYEQYF. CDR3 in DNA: TGTGCCAGCAGCCAAGCGGCCTCCTACGAGCAGTACTTC.

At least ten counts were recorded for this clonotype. This chain's CDR3 is CSAPELGATYEQYF. The CDR3 DNA reads as TGCAGTGCTCCAGAACTAGGGGCGACCTACGAGCAGTACTTC. The V and J genes are TRBV20-1 and TRBJ2-7; D may match TRBD1 or TRBD2 (5 bases each). V lost 5 bases, J lost 2 bases, and 16 bases lay in between. This CDR3 is 14 amino acids long. The V gene's germline CDR1 is DFQATT and CDR2 SNEGSKA (reference sequence).

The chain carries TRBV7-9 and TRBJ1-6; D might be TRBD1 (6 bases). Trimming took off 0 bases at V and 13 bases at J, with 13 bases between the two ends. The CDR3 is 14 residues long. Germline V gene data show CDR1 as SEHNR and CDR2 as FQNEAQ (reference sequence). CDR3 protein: CASSLADRISPLHF. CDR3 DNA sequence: TGTGCCAGCAGCTTAGCGGACAGAATATCTCCCCTCCACTTT. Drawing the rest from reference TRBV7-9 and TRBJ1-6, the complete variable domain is DTGVSQNPRHKITKRGQNVTFRCDPISEHNRLYWYRQTLGQGPEFLTYFQNEAQLEKSRLLSDRFSAERPKGSFSTLEIQRTEQGDSAMYLCASSLADRISPLHFGNGTRLTVT.

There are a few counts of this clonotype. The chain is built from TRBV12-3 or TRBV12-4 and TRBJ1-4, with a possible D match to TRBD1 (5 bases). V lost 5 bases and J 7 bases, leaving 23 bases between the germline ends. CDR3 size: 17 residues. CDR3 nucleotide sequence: TGTGCCAGCAGTCCTCGGGTTCAGGGACCCGCCGGTGAAAAACTGTTTTTT. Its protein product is CASSPRVQGPAGEKLFF.

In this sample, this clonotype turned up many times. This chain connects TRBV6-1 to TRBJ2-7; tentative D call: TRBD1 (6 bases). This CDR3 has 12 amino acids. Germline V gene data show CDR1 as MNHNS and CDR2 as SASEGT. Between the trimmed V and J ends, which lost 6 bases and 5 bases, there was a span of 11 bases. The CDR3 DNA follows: TGTGCCAGCAGCCAAGGACAGAACGAGCAGTACTTC. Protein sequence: CASSQGQNEQYF.

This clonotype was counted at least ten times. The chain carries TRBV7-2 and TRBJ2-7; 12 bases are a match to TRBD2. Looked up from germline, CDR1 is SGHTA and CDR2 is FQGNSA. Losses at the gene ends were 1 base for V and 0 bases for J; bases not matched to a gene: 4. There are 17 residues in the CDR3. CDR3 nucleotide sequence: TGTGCCAGCAGCTTAGGACTAGCGGGGGTCTTCTCCTACGAGCAGTACTTC. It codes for CASSLGLAGVFSYEQYF.

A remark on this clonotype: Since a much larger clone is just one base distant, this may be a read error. CDR3 sequence reads: CASSASSSETYERYF. CDR3 bases: TGTGCCAGCAGTGCCTCTAGCAGCGAGACCTACGAGCGGTACTTC. This sequence joins TRBV2 and TRBJ2-7; D possibly corresponds to TRBD2 (5 bases). Germline V gene data show CDR1 as SNHLY and CDR2 as FYNNEI. The CDR3 loop spans 15 amino acids.

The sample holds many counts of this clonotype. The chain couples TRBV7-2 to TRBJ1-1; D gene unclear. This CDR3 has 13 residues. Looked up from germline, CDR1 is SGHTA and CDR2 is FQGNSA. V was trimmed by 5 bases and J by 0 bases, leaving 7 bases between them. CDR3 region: CASSPAVNTEAFF. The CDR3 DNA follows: TGTGCCAGCAGCCCAGCAGTGAACACTGAAGCTTTCTTT.

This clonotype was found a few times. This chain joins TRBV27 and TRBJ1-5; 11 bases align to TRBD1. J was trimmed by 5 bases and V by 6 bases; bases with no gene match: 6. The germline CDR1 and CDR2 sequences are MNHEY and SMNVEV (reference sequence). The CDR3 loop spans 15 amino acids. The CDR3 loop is CASSPGQGAYQPQHF. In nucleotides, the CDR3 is TGTGCCAGCAGCCCCGGACAGGGGGCTTATCAGCCCCAGCATTTT.

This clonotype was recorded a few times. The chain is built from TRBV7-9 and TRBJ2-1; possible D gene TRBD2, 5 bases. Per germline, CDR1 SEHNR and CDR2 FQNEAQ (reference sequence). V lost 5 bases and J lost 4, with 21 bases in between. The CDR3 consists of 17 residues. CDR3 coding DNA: TGTGCCAGCAGCCCGAGCGGCGTGGACTTGAATTACAATGAGCAGTTCTTC. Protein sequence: CASSPSGVDLNYNEQFF.

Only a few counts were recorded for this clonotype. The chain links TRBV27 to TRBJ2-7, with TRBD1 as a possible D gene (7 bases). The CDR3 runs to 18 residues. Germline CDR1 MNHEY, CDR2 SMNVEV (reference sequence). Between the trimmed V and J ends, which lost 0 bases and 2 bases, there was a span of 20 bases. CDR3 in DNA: TGTGCCAGCAGTTTATCGGGCAGGGGGGTTCAGGGGACCTACGAGCAGTACTTC. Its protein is CASSLSGRGVQGTYEQYF.

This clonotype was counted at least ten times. The CDR3 DNA follows: TGCGCCAGCAGTGAGTCGAACGTCCAAGGCACTGAAGCTTTCTTT. It is translated as CASSESNVQGTEAFF. V usage is TRBV10-2 and J usage is TRBJ1-1; D gene ambiguous. Germline CDR1 reads WSHSY; CDR2 reads SAAADI. Deletions cut 0 bases from V and 4 bases from J, with 12 bases between. This CDR3 contains 15 residues.

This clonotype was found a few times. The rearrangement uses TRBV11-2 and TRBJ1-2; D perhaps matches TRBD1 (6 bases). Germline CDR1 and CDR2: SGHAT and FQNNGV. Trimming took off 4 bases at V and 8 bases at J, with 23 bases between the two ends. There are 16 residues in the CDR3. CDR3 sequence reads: CASSSAQGAGAFGYTF. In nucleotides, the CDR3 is TGTGCCAGCAGCTCAGCGCAAGGGGCGGGGGCCTTCGGCTACACCTTC.

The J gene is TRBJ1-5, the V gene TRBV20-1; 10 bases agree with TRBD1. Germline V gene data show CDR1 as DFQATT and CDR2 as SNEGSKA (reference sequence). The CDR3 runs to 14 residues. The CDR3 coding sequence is TGCAGCGCCTCGGGACAGGGGTCCGGAGGGCCCCAGCATTTT. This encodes CSASGQGSGGPQHF.

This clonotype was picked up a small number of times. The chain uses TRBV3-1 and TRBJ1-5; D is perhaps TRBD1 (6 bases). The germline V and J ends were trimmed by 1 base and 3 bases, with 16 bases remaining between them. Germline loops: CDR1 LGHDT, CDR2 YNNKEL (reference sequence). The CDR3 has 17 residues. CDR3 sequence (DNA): TGTGCCAGCAGCCAAGGATGGGGGCAGGGGATCAATCAGCCCCAGCATTTT. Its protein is CASSQGWGQGINQPQHF.

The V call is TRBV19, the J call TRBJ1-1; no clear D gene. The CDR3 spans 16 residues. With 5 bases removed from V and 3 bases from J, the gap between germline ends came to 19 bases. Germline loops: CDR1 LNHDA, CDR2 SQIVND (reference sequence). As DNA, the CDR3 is TGTGCCAGTAGTTTTCCCTCGGCGGGGTTTTACACTGAAGCTTTCTTT. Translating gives CASSFPSAGFYTEAFF.